This T cell receptor (beta chain) appears in the sequencing data of a study of technical replicates of blood from a handful of donors. The CDR3 is 16 amino acids. Germline assignment: CDR1 MGHRA and CDR2 YSYEKL. After removal of 4 bases from V and 2 bases from J, the junction contained 9 bases not matched to a gene. Profiled with immunoSEQ multiplex PCR; TCRdb holds only in-frame clones, not every one. The sample shows tens of thousands of clones, roughly 94% of them seen only once. This sequence was found in a human donor in good health. J is TRBJ2-7 and V is TRBV4-1, with 9 bases that match TRBD1. Material: T cells isolated from PBMCs. In nucleotides, the CDR3 is TGCGCCAGCAGCCGCCCGGGACAGGGAAGCACCTACGAGCAGTACTTC. It yields the protein CASSRPGQGSTYEQYF.